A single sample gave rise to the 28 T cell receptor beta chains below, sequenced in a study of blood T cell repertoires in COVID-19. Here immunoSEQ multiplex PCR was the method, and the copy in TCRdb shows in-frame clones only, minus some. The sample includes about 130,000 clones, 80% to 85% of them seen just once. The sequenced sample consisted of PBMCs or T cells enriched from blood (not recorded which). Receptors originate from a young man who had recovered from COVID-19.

CDR3 loop: CASSSGNQPQHF. CDR3 nucleotides: TGCGCCAGCAGTTCAGGGAACCAGCCCCAGCATTTT. V gene TRBV10-2 combines with J gene TRBJ1-5, with D tentatively TRBD1 (5 bases). Trimming removed 5 bases at V and 7 bases at J, with 9 bases between. The germline CDR1 and CDR2 sequences are WSHSY and SAAADI. This CDR3 spans 12 amino acids.

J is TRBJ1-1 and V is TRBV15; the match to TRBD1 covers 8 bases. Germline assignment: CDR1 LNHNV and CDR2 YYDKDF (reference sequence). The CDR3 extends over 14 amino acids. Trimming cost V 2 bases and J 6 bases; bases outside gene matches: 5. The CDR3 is CATSRNDRGAEAFF. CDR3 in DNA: TGTGCCACCAGCAGAAACGACAGGGGAGCTGAAGCTTTCTTT.

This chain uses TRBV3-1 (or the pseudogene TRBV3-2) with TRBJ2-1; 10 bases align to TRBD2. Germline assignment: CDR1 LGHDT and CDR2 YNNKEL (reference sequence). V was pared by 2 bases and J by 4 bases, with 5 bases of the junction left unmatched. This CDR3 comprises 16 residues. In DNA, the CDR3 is TGTGCCAGCAGCCAACTAGCGGGAGCCGGATACAATGAGCAGTTCTTC. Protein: CASSQLAGAGYNEQFF.

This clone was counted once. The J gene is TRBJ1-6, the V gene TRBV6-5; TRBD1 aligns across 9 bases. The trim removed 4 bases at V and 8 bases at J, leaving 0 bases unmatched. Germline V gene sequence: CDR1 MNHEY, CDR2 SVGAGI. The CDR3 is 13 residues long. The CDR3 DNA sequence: TGTGCCAGCAGTTGGGACAGGGATTCACCCCTCCACTTT. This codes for CASSWDRDSPLHF.

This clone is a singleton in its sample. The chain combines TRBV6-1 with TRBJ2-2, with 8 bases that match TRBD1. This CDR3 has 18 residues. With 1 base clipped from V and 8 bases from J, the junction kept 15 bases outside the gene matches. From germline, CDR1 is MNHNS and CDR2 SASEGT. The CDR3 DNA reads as TGTGCCAGCAGTGAAGATCCAGGACAGGGCTTGGTAGGGGGGGAGCTGTTTTTT. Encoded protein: CASSEDPGQGLVGGELFF.

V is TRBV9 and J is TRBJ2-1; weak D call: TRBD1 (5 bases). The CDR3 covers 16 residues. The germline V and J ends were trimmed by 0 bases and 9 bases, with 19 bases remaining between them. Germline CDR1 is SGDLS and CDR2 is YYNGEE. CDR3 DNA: TGTGCCAGCAGCGTAGCTAATCAGGGCCCCAGAGGTGAGCAGTTCTTC. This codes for CASSVANQGPRGEQFF.

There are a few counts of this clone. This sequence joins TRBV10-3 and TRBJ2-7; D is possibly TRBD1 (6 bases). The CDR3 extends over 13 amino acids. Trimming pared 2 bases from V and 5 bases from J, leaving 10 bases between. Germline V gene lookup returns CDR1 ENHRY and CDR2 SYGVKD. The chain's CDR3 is CAISEREGDEQYF. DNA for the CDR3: TGTGCCATCAGTGAGAGAGAGGGGGACGAGCAGTACTTC.

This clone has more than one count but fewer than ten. The CDR3 coding sequence is TGTGCCAGTAGTCCGATAGCGGGTTATATTAACAATGAGCAGTTCTTC. It encodes CASSPIAGYINNEQFF. V and J are TRBV19 and TRBJ2-1; 7 bases fit TRBD2. Germline V gene sequence: CDR1 LNHDA, CDR2 SQIVND (reference sequence). CDR3 length: 16 amino acids. J was trimmed by 5 bases and V by 5 bases; bases with no gene match: 12.

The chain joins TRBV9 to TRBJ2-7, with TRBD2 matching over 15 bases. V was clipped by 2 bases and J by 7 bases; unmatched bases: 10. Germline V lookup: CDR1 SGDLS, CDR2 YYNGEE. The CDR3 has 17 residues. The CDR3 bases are TGTGCCAGCAGCGTGGGACTAGCGGGGGGCCTCCTTGGTGAGCAGTACTTC. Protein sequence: CASSVGLAGGLLGEQYF. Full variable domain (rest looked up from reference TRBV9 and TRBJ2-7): DSGVTQTPKHLITATGQRVTLRCSPRSGDLSVYWYQQSLDQGLQFLIQYYNGEERAKGNILERFSAQQFPDLHSELNLSSLELGDSALYFCASSVGLAGGLLGEQYFGPGTRLTVT.

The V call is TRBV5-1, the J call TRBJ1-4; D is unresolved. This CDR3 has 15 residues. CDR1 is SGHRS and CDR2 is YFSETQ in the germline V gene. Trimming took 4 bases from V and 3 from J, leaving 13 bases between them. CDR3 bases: TGCGCCAGCAGCCCAAGCGGGCAGCCTAATGAAAAACTGTTTTTT. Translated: CASSPSGQPNEKLFF. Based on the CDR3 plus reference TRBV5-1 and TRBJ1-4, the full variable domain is KAGVTQTPRYLIKTRGQQVTLSCSPISGHRSVSWYQQTPGQGLQFLFEYFSETQRNKGNFPGRFSGRQFSNSRSEMNVSTLELGDSALYLCASSPSGQPNEKLFFGSGTQLSVL.

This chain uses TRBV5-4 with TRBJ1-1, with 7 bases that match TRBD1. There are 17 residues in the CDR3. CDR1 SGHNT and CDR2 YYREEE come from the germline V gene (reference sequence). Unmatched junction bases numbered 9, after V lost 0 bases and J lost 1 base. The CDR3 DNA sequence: TGTGCCAGCAGCTTGGGCCTAAACAGGGGCCAGAACACTGAAGCTTTCTTT. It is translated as CASSLGLNRGQNTEAFF.

The CDR3: CASSPRTYGYTF. In nucleotides, the CDR3 is TGTGCCAGCAGCCCTAGGACTTATGGCTACACCTTC. This sequence joins TRBV12-3 or TRBV12-4 and TRBJ1-2; D unresolved. V lost 6 bases to trimming and J lost 5 bases, with 10 bases between them. The CDR3 loop spans 12 amino acids.

The CDR3 reads CASSANPPGQVNEKLFF. CDR3 in DNA: TGTGCCAGCAGCGCAAATCCCCCGGGACAGGTTAATGAAAAACTGTTTTTT. The chain uses TRBV7-8 and TRBJ1-4; 8 bases agree with TRBD1. CDR1 and CDR2 (germline): SGHVS, FQNEAQ. The CDR3 sequence is 17 residues long. The trim removed 5 bases at V and 4 bases at J, leaving 12 bases unmatched.

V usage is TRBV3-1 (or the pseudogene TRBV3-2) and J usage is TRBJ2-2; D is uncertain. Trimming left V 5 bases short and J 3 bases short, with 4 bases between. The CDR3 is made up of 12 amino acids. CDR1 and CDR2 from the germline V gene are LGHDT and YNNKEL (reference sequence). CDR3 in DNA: TGTGCCAGCAGCTCCTACACCGGGGAGCTGTTTTTT. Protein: CASSSYTGELFF.

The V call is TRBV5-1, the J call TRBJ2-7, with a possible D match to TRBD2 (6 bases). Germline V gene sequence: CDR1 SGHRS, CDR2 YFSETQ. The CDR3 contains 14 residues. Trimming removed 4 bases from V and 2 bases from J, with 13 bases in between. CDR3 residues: CASSRKEGPYEQYF. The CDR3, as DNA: TGCGCCAGCAGCCGCAAGGAGGGACCCTACGAGCAGTACTTC.

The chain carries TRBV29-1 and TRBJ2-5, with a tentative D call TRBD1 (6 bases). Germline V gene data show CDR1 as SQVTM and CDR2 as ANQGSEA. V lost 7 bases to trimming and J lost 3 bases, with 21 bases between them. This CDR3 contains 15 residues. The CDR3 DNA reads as TGCAGCGCCGGAAGGGGGTCGGTTAGGGAAGAGACCCAGTACTTC. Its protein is CSAGRGSVREETQYF.

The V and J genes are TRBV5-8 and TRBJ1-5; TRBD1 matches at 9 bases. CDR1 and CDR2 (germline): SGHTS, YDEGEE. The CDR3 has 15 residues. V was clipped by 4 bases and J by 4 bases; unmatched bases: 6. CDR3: CASSDRDRENQPQHF. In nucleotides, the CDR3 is TGTGCCAGCAGCGACCGGGACAGGGAAAATCAGCCCCAGCATTTT.

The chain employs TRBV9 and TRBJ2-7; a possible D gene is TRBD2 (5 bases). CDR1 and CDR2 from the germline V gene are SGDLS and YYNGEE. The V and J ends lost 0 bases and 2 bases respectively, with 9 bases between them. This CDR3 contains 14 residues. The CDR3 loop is CASSVDEGPYEQYF. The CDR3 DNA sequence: TGTGCCAGCAGCGTAGATGAGGGCCCCTACGAGCAGTACTTC.

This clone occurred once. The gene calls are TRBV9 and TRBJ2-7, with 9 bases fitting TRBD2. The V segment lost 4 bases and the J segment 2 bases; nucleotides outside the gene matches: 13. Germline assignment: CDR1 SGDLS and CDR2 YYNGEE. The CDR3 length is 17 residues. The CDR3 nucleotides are TGTGCCAGCAGCCCCGGCGGGCTAGCGGGAACAACCTACGAGCAGTACTTC. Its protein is CASSPGGLAGTTYEQYF.

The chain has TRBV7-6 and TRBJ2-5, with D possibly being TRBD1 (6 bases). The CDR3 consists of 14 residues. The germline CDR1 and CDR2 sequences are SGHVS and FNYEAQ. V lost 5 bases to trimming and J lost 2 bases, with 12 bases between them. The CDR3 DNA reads TGTGCCAGCAGCCAACAGGGTAATCAAGAGACCCAGTACTTC. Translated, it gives CASSQQGNQETQYF.

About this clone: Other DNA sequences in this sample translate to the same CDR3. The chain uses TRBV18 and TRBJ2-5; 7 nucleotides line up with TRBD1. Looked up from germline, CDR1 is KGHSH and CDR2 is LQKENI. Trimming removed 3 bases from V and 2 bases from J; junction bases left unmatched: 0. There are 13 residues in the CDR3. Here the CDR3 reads CASSPGQQETQYF. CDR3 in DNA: TGTGCCAGCTCACCGGGACAGCAAGAGACCCAGTACTTC. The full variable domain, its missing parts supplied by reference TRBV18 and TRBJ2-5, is NAGVMQNPRHLVRRRGQEARLRCSPMKGHSHVYWYRQLPEEGLKFMVYLQKENIIDESGMPKERFSAEFPKEGPSILRIQQVVRGDSAAYFCASSPGQQETQYFGPGTRLLVL.

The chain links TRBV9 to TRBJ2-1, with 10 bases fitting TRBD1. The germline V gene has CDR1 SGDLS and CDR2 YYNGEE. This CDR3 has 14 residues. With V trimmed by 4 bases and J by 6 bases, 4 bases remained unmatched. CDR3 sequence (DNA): TGTGCCAGCAGCACTCGGACAGGGGGCAATGAGCAGTTCTTC. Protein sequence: CASSTRTGGNEQFF.

The DNA of the CDR3 is TGTGCCAGTAGTAAAATACTAGCGCAGCAAGAGACCCAGTACTTC. Translation: CASSKILAQQETQYF. The chain links TRBV19 to TRBJ2-5; 7 nucleotides match TRBD2. Germline CDR1 and CDR2: LNHDA and SQIVND (reference sequence). CDR3 length: 15 residues. Trimming cost V 4 bases and J 2 bases; bases outside gene matches: 7.

CDR3: CATSRSLGAGETQYF. The CDR3 coding sequence is TGTGCCACCAGCAGAAGCCTAGGGGCTGGGGAGACCCAGTACTTC. The V and J genes are TRBV15 and TRBJ2-5, with D perhaps TRBD1 (5 bases). Trimming pared 2 bases from V and 5 bases from J, leaving 15 bases between. Germline lookup yields CDR1 LNHNV and CDR2 YYDKDF (reference sequence). The CDR3 has 15 amino acids.

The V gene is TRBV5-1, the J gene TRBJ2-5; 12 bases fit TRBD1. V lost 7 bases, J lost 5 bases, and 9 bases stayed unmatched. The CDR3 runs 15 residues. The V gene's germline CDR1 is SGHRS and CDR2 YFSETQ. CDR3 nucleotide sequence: TGCGCCAGCCTGGGGACAGGGGGCCGGGGGGAGACCCAGTACTTC. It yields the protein CASLGTGGRGETQYF.

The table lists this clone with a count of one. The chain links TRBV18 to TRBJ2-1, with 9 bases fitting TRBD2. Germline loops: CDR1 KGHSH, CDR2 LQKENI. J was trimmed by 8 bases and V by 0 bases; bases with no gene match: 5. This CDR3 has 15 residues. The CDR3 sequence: CASSPPREGRDEQFF. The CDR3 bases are TGTGCCAGCTCACCACCGCGGGAGGGCCGGGATGAGCAGTTCTTC. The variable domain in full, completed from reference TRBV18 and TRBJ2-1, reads NAGVMQNPRHLVRRRGQEARLRCSPMKGHSHVYWYRQLPEEGLKFMVYLQKENIIDESGMPKERFSAEFPKEGPSILRIQQVVRGDSAAYFCASSPPREGRDEQFFGPGTRLTVL.

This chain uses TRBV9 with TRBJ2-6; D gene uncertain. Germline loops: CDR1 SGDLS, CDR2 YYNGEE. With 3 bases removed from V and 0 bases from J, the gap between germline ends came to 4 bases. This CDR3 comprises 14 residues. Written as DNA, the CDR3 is TGTGCCAGCAGCGCCCTCTCTGGGGCCAACGTCCTGACTTTC. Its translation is CASSALSGANVLTF.

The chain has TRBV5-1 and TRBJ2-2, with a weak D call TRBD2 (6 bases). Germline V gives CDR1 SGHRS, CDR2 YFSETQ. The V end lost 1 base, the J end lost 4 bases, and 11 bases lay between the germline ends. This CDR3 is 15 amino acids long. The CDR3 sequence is CASSLTEGLTGELFF. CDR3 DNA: TGCGCCAGCAGCTTGACGGAGGGCCTCACCGGGGAGCTGTTTTTT.